This T cell receptor (beta chain) was obtained from a study of blood T cell repertoires in COVID-19. Across the study: Collection of acute and convalescent COVID-19 samples took place in the United States, Italy and Spain.

In germline, CDR1 is LGHDT, CDR2 YNNKEL (reference sequence). The CDR3 sequence is 14 residues long. Trimming left V 4 bases short and J 6 bases short, with 12 bases between. Authors' methods: Reference gene primer amplification gave estimated nucleated cell counts. Clones were read by immunoSEQ multiplex PCR, and TCRdb kept only the in-frame ones, dropping some. V, J and clone size are taken as reported in that table, and D and trimming were inferred from the DNA itself. The repertoire consists of under 250,000 clones, with approximately 87% occurring once and the leading ten covering under 3%. The receptor's source is a woman between 65 and 79 years old with active or convalescent COVID-19. J is TRBJ2-2 and V is TRBV3-1 (or the pseudogene TRBV3-2), with unresolved D. Source material: peripheral blood. CDR3 nucleotides: TGTGCCAGCAGCCGTTCTCTAGATTCCGGGGAGCTGTTTTTT. It codes for CASSRSLDSGELFF.